One and the same sample provided the 18 T cell receptor beta chains below, sequenced in a study of identical twins. TCRdb fed the 5' RACE reads into MiXCR, producing one record per CDR3 protein. The profile covers 400,000 to 500,000 distinct CDR3 sequences, with 18% appearing a single time and 12% taken by the ten largest. Sequenced: naive T cells sorted from blood. All receptors derive from a man in his fifties in good health.

This clonotype was seen at least ten times. J is TRBJ2-5 and V is TRBV7-2; no clear D gene. Looked up from germline, CDR1 is SGHTA and CDR2 is FQGNSA. This CDR3 has 13 amino acids. Between the trimmed V and J ends, which lost 4 bases and 14 bases, there was a span of 20 bases. The DNA of the CDR3 is TGTGCCAGCAGCTCTTCGAGGACGGCGACCTCCTACTTC. Protein: CASSSSRTATSYF.

Many counts were recorded for this clonotype. This chain joins TRBV5-6 and TRBJ2-4; D uncertain. V lost 4 bases to trimming and J lost 0 bases, with 8 bases between them. This CDR3 has 14 amino acids. Germline values: CDR1 SGHDT, CDR2 YYEEEE. The CDR3, as DNA: TGTGCCAGCAGCCGGCTGGTAGCCAAAAACATTCAGTACTTC. As protein: CASSRLVAKNIQYF.

J is TRBJ1-5 and V is TRBV7-2; D is undetermined. The CDR3 consists of 14 residues. Germline V gene lookup returns CDR1 SGHTA and CDR2 FQGNSA. V was shortened by 1 base and J by 7 bases, with 11 bases between the two germline ends. The CDR3 DNA reads TGTGCCAGCAGCTTAGAATGGTCGGGGCAGCCCCAGCATTTT. Its protein is CASSLEWSGQPQHF.

This clonotype has just a few counts. The rearrangement links TRBV12-3 or TRBV12-4 to TRBJ1-3; D ambiguous. The V end lost 4 bases, the J end lost 4 bases, and 2 bases lay between the germline ends. This CDR3 comprises 11 residues. The CDR3 spells CASSSGNTIYF. The CDR3 nucleotides are TGTGCCAGCAGTTCGGGAAACACCATATATTTT.

The gene calls are TRBV5-6 and TRBJ2-2, with 8 nucleotides matching TRBD1. V lost 6 bases and J lost 1; bases outside the gene matches: 5. The CDR3 length is 15 residues. Germline loops: CDR1 SGHDT, CDR2 YYEEEE. The chain's CDR3 is CASTRQGRNTGELFF. CDR3 DNA sequence: TGTGCCAGCACCCGACAGGGGCGGAACACCGGGGAGCTGTTTTTT.

This clonotype showed up just a few times. The V gene is TRBV7-2, the J gene TRBJ1-5; D gene unclear. V lost 5 bases and J lost 5, with 10 bases in between. Germline V gives CDR1 SGHTA, CDR2 FQGNSA. This CDR3 is built from 13 residues. This CDR3 is CASSVSRDQPQHF. The DNA for the CDR3 is TGTGCCAGCAGCGTGTCCCGGGATCAGCCCCAGCATTTT.

There are many counts of this clonotype. The chain is built from TRBV20-1 and TRBJ2-1; 8 positions match TRBD2. Per germline, CDR1 DFQATT and CDR2 SNEGSKA (reference sequence). Germline trimming cut 2 bases from V and 10 bases from J; bases unmatched to any gene: 16. The CDR3 extends over 16 amino acids. The CDR3: CSARPPLAAGVNEQFF. CDR3 nucleotides: TGCAGTGCTAGACCCCCACTAGCGGCCGGGGTAAACGAGCAGTTCTTC.

This clonotype is medium-sized by share. This chain joins TRBV7-8 and TRBJ1-5; TRBD1 aligns across 8 bases. The J segment lost 6 bases and the V segment lost 1 base, leaving 8 bases of the junction unmatched. CDR1 and CDR2 (germline): SGHVS, FQNEAQ. The CDR3 length is 16 residues. CDR3 loop: CASSLVAGGPGQPQHF. The CDR3 DNA reads TGTGCCAGCAGCTTAGTCGCAGGGGGCCCCGGTCAGCCCCAGCATTTT.

There are a few counts of this clonotype. CDR3 in amino acids: CASSQGSGPNYGYTF. Here the CDR3 DNA reads TGCGCCAGCAGCCAAGGGTCTGGACCCAACTATGGCTACACCTTC. The chain has TRBV4-1 and TRBJ1-2; D call uncertain. V was shortened by 1 base and J by 2 bases, with 11 bases between the two germline ends. Germline V gene lookup returns CDR1 MGHRA and CDR2 YSYEKL. The CDR3 length is 15 residues.

This clonotype was counted at least ten times. CDR3 sequence: CASSLGVAGWNEQFF. Here the CDR3 DNA reads TGTGCCAGCAGTTTAGGGGTAGCGGGGTGGAATGAGCAGTTCTTC. This sequence joins TRBV28 and TRBJ2-1; TRBD2 agrees at 8 bases. The CDR3 consists of 15 residues. CDR1 is MDHEN and CDR2 is SYDVKM in the germline V gene. J gave up 7 bases and V 2 bases, and 7 bases lay outside the gene matches.

This clonotype turned up a few times. The V call is TRBV7-2, the J call TRBJ2-7; a possible D gene is TRBD1 (5 bases). The CDR3 has 16 residues. V lost 2 bases and J lost 0, with 14 bases in between. Looked up from germline, CDR1 is SGHTA and CDR2 is FQGNSA. The CDR3 sequence: CASSLSTGRISYEQYF. The CDR3 nucleotides are TGTGCCAGCAGCTTATCCACAGGCCGGATCTCCTACGAGCAGTACTTC.

This clonotype was picked up a small number of times. The J gene is TRBJ2-1, the V gene TRBV12-5; D gene ambiguous. V was trimmed by 6 bases and J by 4 bases, leaving 10 bases between them. Germline values: CDR1 LGHNT, CDR2 FRNRAP. This CDR3 contains 13 residues. The CDR3 loop is CASGTTEYNEQFF. Here the CDR3 DNA reads TGTGCTAGTGGCACCACAGAATACAATGAGCAGTTCTTC. The variable domain in full, with the rest retrieved from reference TRBV12-5 and TRBJ2-1, is DARVTQTPRHKVTEMGQEVTMRCQPILGHNTVFWYRQTMMQGLELLAYFRNRAPLDDSGMPKDRFSAEMPDATLATLKIQPSEPRDSAVYFCASGTTEYNEQFFGPGTRLTVL.

The chain uses TRBV6-1 and TRBJ2-7, with 12 bases lining up with TRBD2. V gave up 6 bases and J gave up 6 bases; unmatched junction bases: 9. CDR1 MNHNS and CDR2 SASEGT come from the germline V gene. CDR3 length: 15 residues. The CDR3 DNA reads as TGTGCCAGCAGCACTAGCGGGGGGATAGGAGGCGAGCAGTACTTC. Protein: CASSTSGGIGGEQYF.

This clonotype was seen only a few times. The chain couples TRBV4-3 to TRBJ1-1, with 8 bases that match TRBD1. This CDR3 spans 15 amino acids. Losses at the gene ends were 3 bases for V and 5 bases for J; bases not matched to a gene: 8. From germline, CDR1 is LGHNA and CDR2 YSLEER. The CDR3 DNA sequence: TGCGCCAGCAGCCACTCAACGGACAGGGAGACTGAAGCTTTCTTT. This sequence encodes CASSHSTDRETEAFF.

This clonotype was seen at least ten times. The rearrangement joins TRBV5-1 to TRBJ1-2; 8 nucleotides agree with TRBD1. The ends lost 3 bases at V and 4 bases at J; junction bases unmatched: 2. The germline CDR1 and CDR2 sequences are SGHRS and YFSETQ. CDR3 length: 13 residues. The CDR3 sequence is CASSWGTGYGYTF. CDR3 nucleotide sequence: TGCGCCAGCAGCTGGGGGACAGGCTATGGCTACACCTTC. The full variable domain, in which reference TRBV5-1 and TRBJ1-2 provide the parts outside the CDR3, is KAGVTQTPRYLIKTRGQQVTLSCSPISGHRSVSWYQQTPGQGLQFLFEYFSETQRNKGNFPGRFSGRQFSNSRSEMNVSTLELGDSALYLCASSWGTGYGYTFGSGTRLTVV.

V usage is TRBV27 and J usage is TRBJ2-1, with 7 bases aligning to TRBD1. The CDR3 is 20 residues long. The germline V gene has CDR1 MNHEY and CDR2 SMNVEV (reference sequence). V shed 2 bases, J shed 4 bases, and the junction held 20 bases outside the gene matches. CDR3 nucleotide sequence: TGTGCCAGCAGTTTAATATTAAGGAGGTTGGGACAGTTTGTTTACAATGAGCAGTTCTTC. This codes for CASSLILRRLGQFVYNEQFF.

The V and J genes are TRBV29-1 and TRBJ1-1; D is undetermined. Germline V lookup: CDR1 SQVTM, CDR2 ANQGSEA. The CDR3 covers 13 residues. V gave up 4 bases and J gave up 3 bases, with 12 bases separating them. The CDR3: CSVARFGDTEAFF. The CDR3 DNA reads TGCAGCGTTGCCAGGTTTGGGGACACTGAAGCTTTCTTT.

This clonotype was seen more than once but under ten times. The chain employs TRBV12-3 or TRBV12-4 and TRBJ1-2; 9 bases match TRBD1. This CDR3 spans 17 amino acids. V lost 5 bases and J lost 6; bases outside the gene matches: 16. The CDR3 coding sequence is TGTGCCAGCAGTAGCACAGGGGGCGACTTTAGGATCCATGGCTACACCTTC. Translated, it gives CASSSTGGDFRIHGYTF.